In its sample, the clone carrying this T cell receptor (beta chain) was seen many times. This record belongs to a study of patients and donors after allogeneic stem cell transplantation. Germline V gives CDR1 SQVTM, CDR2 ANQGSEA. Trimming took off 7 bases at V and 0 bases at J, with 18 bases between the two ends. The CDR3 covers 15 residues. TCRdb recomputed calls from the RT-PCR reads with MiXCR, one row per CDR3 protein. The sample lists 800,000 to 1,000,000 distinct CDR3 sequences; 15% to 20% were seen once. The chain carries TRBV29-1 and TRBJ1-2, with D maybe TRBD1 (6 bases). The sequencing input was blood, either unsorted or a sorted T cell fraction (not recorded which). This receptor was identified in a human donor who was either an allogeneic HSCT recipient or a stem cell or donor lymphocyte infusion donor (not recorded which). It is not recorded whose cells these are; they may come from a transplant donor. The CDR3 DNA follows: TGCAGCGCCTCCCCCGGAGGGGGTGCTAACTATGGCTACACCTTC. Translated, it gives CSASPGGGANYGYTF.